This TCR beta chain was profiled in a study of response to subunit inactivated influenza vaccine. CDR3 length: 13 residues. Germline CDR1 reads DFQATT; CDR2 reads SNEGSKA (reference sequence). J was trimmed by 4 bases and V by 5 bases; bases with no gene match: 8. From the RT-PCR reads, TCRdb called clonotypes with MiXCR, one entry per CDR3 protein. This table holds roughly 570,000 distinct CDR3 sequences, 14% found once. Study-wide results and caveats: Authors suggested that a seasonal influenza vaccination recruits few new T cells each time.

Of note for this clonotype: Antigen: not known.

The input for sequencing was PBMCs from blood, taken 11 to 12 days after vaccination. V gene TRBV20-1 combines with J gene TRBJ2-7, with TRBD1 matching 7 bases. The sequence was obtained from a man over 45 who received an inactivated influenza vaccine. The CDR3 DNA follows: TGCAGTGCTTGGGGACAGATACAATACGAGCAGTACTTC. Amino acids: CSAWGQIQYEQYF.